This TCR beta chain came from a study of T cells in Graves' hyperthyroidism and ophthalmopathy. V was shortened by 3 bases and J by 5 bases, with 18 bases between the two germline ends. The CDR3 contains 15 residues. The germline V gene encodes CDR1 DFQATT and CDR2 SNEGSKA (reference sequence). TCR beta CDR3 regions were amplified from RNA transcripts. A first-round RT-PCR of the TCR CDR3 used the HTBI primer set. From the multiplex PCR reads, TCRdb called clonotypes with MiXCR, one entry per CDR3 protein. The sample has about 52,000 distinct CDR3 sequences, roughly 50% seen once. The table lists this clonotype with a count of one. Every diagnosis used clinical symptoms, serum thyroxine and TRAb, thyroid ultrasound and orbital computed tomography.

The TCR was taken from a woman in her forties or fifties with Graves' ophthalmopathy. Sequencing input: blood. The J gene is TRBJ2-3, the V gene TRBV20-1; the D gene is possibly TRBD2 (6 bases). The CDR3 DNA is TGCAGTGCTAGCTACATGCTAGCGACGGGAGATACGCAGTATTTT. Amino acids: CSASYMLATGDTQYF.